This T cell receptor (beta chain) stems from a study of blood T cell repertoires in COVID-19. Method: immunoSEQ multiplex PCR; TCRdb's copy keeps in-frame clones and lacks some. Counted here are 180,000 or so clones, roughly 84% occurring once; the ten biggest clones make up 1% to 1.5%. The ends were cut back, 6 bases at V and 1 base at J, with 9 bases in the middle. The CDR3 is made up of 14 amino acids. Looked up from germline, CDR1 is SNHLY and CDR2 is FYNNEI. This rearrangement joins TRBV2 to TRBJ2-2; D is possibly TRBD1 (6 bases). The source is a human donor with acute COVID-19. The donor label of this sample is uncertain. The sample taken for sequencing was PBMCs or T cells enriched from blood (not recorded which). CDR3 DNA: TGTGCCAGCAGCCGGACAGAGAACACCGGGGAGCTGTTTTTT. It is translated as CASSRTENTGELFF. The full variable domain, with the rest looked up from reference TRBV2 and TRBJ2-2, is EPEVTQTPSHQVTQMGQEVILRCVPISNHLYFYWYRQILGQKVEFLVSFYNNEISEKSEIFDDQFSVERPDGSNFTLKIRSTKLEDSAMYFCASSRTENTGELFFGEGSRLTVL.